The clone carrying this T cell receptor beta chain has a count of ten or more. V lost 4 bases and J lost 2; bases outside the gene matches: 2. CDR3 length: 16 amino acids. CDR1 and CDR2 (germline): MDHEN, SYDVKM. This record comes from a study of regulatory T cells in long-lasting Graves disease. Indicated time point: newly diagnosed GD, antithyroid drugs for less than 3 months. There was RNA extracted from PBMCs, and the TCR library was made from it. Construction of TCR beta libraries relied on iRepertoire HTBI primers and on Arm-PCR targeting CDR3 regions. A single record per CDR3 protein comes from TCRdb applying MiXCR to the multiplex PCR reads. The sample has 200,000 to 250,000 distinct CDR3 sequences, around 16% seen once; the top ten hold approximately 20%.

The V call is TRBV28, the J call TRBJ2-3, with 14 bases identical to TRBD2. The source of this sequence is a female donor with Graves disease. The sequences come from peripheral blood mononuclear cells (PBMCs), collected at new diagnosis, from a patient treated with antithyroid drugs. CDR3 coding DNA: TGTGCCAGCAGTTGGGGACTAGCGGGAGCCACAGATACGCAGTATTTT. Its protein is CASSWGLAGATDTQYF.